Described below is a single T cell receptor beta chain sequence and its context. The target antigen is unknown. This sample is drawn from a study of cytomegalovirus exposure and HLA in healthy donors. General observations from the study: The authors assumed roughly uniform sequencing depth across donors for presence/absence analyses.

V was pared by 4 bases and J by 5 bases, with 5 bases of the junction left unmatched. Germline loops: CDR1 SGHRS, CDR2 YFSETQ. This CDR3 has 13 amino acids. A multiplex PCR was run with 60 Vbeta primers and 13 Jbeta primers. Produced via immunoSEQ multiplex PCR; TCRdb's table is partial and in-frame only. The sample contains around 160,000 clones, around 79% of which appear only once. Source material: PBMCs. This chain joins TRBV5-1 and TRBJ2-5, with 7 positions matching TRBD1. The receptor's source is a man aged 40-49 years in good health and CMV-seropositive. Here the CDR3 reads CASSPQGTETQYF. In DNA, the CDR3 is TGCGCCAGCAGCCCACAGGGGACGGAGACCCAGTACTTC.